One T cell receptor beta chain is described in this entry. Its specificity is not known. The sample belongs to a study of cytomegalovirus exposure and HLA in healthy donors. About the research overall: Most donors, 81% of around 400 genotyped, fell in the Caucasian-associated ancestry cluster.

The V gene lost 4 bases and the J gene lost 0 bases, with 9 bases spanning the gap. The CDR3 spans 13 residues. Per germline, CDR1 GTSNPN and CDR2 SVGIG (reference sequence). Overall study results and limits: Later, an analysis found that common viral pathogens appeared to be linked with several of the most significant clusters.

13 Jbeta primers and 60 Vbeta primers were used for the PCR. Clones were read by immunoSEQ multiplex PCR, and TCRdb kept only the in-frame ones, dropping some. The sample lists over 70,000 clones, roughly 66% seen once, with under 2.5% in the top ten. Sequencing input: PBMCs. This TCR was sampled from a man aged 25-45 years in good health and CMV-seronegative. J is TRBJ1-1 and V is TRBV30, with D possibly TRBD1 on 5 matching bases. The CDR3 reads CAWKGQVNTEAFF. DNA for the CDR3: TGTGCCTGGAAAGGACAAGTGAACACTGAAGCTTTCTTT.